This T cell receptor (beta chain) is from a study of low-dose radiotherapy and immunotherapy resistance in tumors. Background on the study: Daily intake of oral aspirin 300 mg by patients lasted four cycles and began on cycle 1 day 1.

This clonotype was found many times. J lost 10 bases, V lost 5 bases, and 5 bases had no gene match. CDR1 and CDR2 (germline): GTSNPN, SVGIG (reference sequence). The CDR3 has 13 residues. Alpha and beta chains were covered, as first-strand cDNA relied on TRAV- and TRBV-specific primers. Amplification, which lasted 15 to 20 PCR cycles, used a constant-region primer and V-primer adapter to amplify TCRs. In TCRdb, the reads were re-called with MiXCR into one record per CDR3 protein. The table records tens of thousands of distinct CDR3 sequences, over 15% of them present only once. The sample's time point: before trial treatment.

This specimen consisted of PBMCs, obtained before treatment. This chain uses TRBV30 with TRBJ2-1; 13 positions match TRBD2. The source is a male donor with prostate cancer. CDR3 amino acids: CAWALAGGQEQFF. The DNA of the CDR3 is TGTGCCTGGGCACTAGCGGGGGGGCAAGAGCAGTTCTTC.